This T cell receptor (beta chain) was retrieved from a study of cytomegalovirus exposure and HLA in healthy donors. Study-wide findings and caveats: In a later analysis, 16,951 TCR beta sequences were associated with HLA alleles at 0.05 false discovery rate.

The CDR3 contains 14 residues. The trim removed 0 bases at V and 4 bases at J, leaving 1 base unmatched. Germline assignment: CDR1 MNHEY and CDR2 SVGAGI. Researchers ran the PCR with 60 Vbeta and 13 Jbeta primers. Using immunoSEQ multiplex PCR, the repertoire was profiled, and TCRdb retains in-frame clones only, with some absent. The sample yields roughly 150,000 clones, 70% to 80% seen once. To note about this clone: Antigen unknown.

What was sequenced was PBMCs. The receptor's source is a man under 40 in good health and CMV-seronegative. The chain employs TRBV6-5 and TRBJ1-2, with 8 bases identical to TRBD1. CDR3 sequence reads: CASSYSGQGYGYTF. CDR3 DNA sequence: TGTGCCAGCAGTTACTCCGGACAGGGCTATGGCTACACCTTC.